This T cell receptor (beta chain) is from a study of T cell clones after liver transplantation. Study background: Standard immunosuppression, with no induction, continued until 12-24 months after transplant. Timepoints were pre-transplant, pre-withdrawal, and after withdrawal was completed or failed. Findings of the study overall: The donor-reactive repertoire was only partly measurable in two subjects, lacking donor cells. Compared with third party-reactive sequences, donor-reactive ones declined more, independent of withdrawal success.

A note on this clone: Its target is unknown.

Repertoires were generated with immunoSEQ multiplex PCR, while TCRdb's copy carries only in-frame clones and drops some. The top ten hold roughly 25% of the sample, which has roughly 20,000 clones, about 94% seen once. The CDR3 has 13 amino acids. CDR1 is SQVTM and CDR2 is ANQGSEA in the germline V gene. V was cut by 5 bases and J by 0 bases, with 11 bases left in between. The TCR comes from a human patient who received a liver transplant. Part of the T cells may come from the graft donor. This chain joins TRBV29-1 and TRBJ2-7, with D hard to call. The sample was CD8+ T cells from blood, taken about 25 months after liver transplant. The CDR3 DNA reads as TGCAGCGTTATGGATGGCCTCTCCTACGAGCAGTACTTC. Protein: CSVMDGLSYEQYF.